This entry features one TCR beta chain sequence. Mouse gene names and germline throughout. The read ends 1 residue before the CDR3 terminus; that terminus is restored from the germline J gene. The CDR3 is made up of 15 amino acids. Germline-derived CDR1 and CDR2 are GKSSPN and SITVG. Losses at the gene ends were 0 bases for V and 0 bases for J; bases not matched to a gene: 1. The sample originates from a study of tissue T cells after allogeneic stem cell transplantation. Sequencing was performed with immunoSEQ multiplex PCR; in TCRdb, only in-frame clones are kept and a portion is missing. Of some 7,700 clones in the sample, about 52% are singletons; the top ten hold less than 7.5%. As for time point: mouse harvest day 7 after allogeneic transplant. Mouse grafts combined 10^7 T-cell-depleted bone marrow cells with 10^6 splenic CD5+ T cells.

The sequence was collected from a female BALB/c mouse given C57BL/6 T cells with graft-versus-host disease after an allogeneic hematopoietic cell transplant. V usage is TRBV31 and J usage is TRBJ2-7, with TRBD2 identical over 11 bases. Sequences were obtained from gut tissue. The CDR3 sequence: CAWSLLGGRSYEQYF. Partial CDR3 DNA: TGTGCCTGGAGTCTACTGGGGGGGCGCTCCTATGAACAGTAC.